This passage covers 16 T cell receptor beta chains from one sample sequenced in a study of CD4 T cells in relation to SARS-CoV-2 and coronaviruses. Assay: immunoSEQ multiplex PCR; the TCRdb copy retains only in-frame clones and omits some. The data contain about 38,000 clones, roughly 90% of them singletons. The sample consisted of memory CD4+ T cells from PBMCs. The receptor set was obtained from an adult with COVID-19.

The gene calls are TRBV11-3 and TRBJ1-1; D is perhaps TRBD1 (5 bases). The ends were cut back, 6 bases at V and 6 bases at J, with 17 bases in the middle. The CDR3 spans 14 residues. CDR1 is SGHNT, CDR2 YENEEA, per germline. CDR3 protein: CASRLNFREAEAFF. The CDR3 DNA sequence: TGTGCCAGCAGGTTAAACTTCAGGGAAGCTGAAGCTTTCTTT.

V is TRBV6-5 and J is TRBJ2-5; D is ambiguous. Germline loops: CDR1 MNHEY, CDR2 SVGAGI. The CDR3 spans 16 residues. V gave up 0 bases and J gave up 2 bases, with 13 bases separating them. CDR3 region: CASSYSTAPEQETQYF. CDR3 bases: TGTGCCAGCAGTTACTCGACGGCACCGGAACAAGAGACCCAGTACTTC.

V usage is TRBV10-3 and J usage is TRBJ2-2; 10 nucleotides line up with TRBD2. With V trimmed by 10 bases and J by 4 bases, 6 bases remained unmatched. CDR1 and CDR2 from the germline V gene are ENHRY and SYGVKD. CDR3 size: 14 residues. CDR3 bases: TGTGCCACCAGGACTAGCGGAACCACCGGGGAGCTGTTTTTT. Translation: CATRTSGTTGELFF.

This clone was seen more than once but under ten times. J is TRBJ1-2 and V is TRBV6-1; D is ambiguous. CDR1 and CDR2 from the germline V gene are MNHNS and SASEGT. V shed 2 bases and J shed 7 bases, with 11 bases lying between them. This CDR3 comprises 13 residues. CDR3 bases: TGTGCCAGCAGTGAAATGGGTAGTGGTGGCTACACCTTC. This gives the protein CASSEMGSGGYTF.

The chain couples TRBV3-1 (or the pseudogene TRBV3-2) to TRBJ1-2; 9 bases match TRBD1. V lost 0 bases, J lost 4 bases, and 15 bases stayed unmatched. The CDR3 is 19 amino acids. The germline gives CDR1 LGHDT, CDR2 YNNKEL (reference sequence). For the CDR3, the DNA is TGTGCCAGCAGCCAAGAGAAAATCGGGACAGGGTGCGCGAGCTATGGCTACACCTTC. Amino acid sequence: CASSQEKIGTGCASYGYTF.

V gene TRBV10-3 combines with J gene TRBJ2-5; possible D gene TRBD1, 6 bases. The germline V gene encodes CDR1 ENHRY and CDR2 SYGVKD. Trimming shortened V by 0 bases and J by 4 bases, and 12 bases separated the two germline ends. The CDR3 loop spans 15 amino acids. CDR3 loop: CAISESSGTPETQYF. CDR3 DNA sequence: TGTGCCATCAGTGAGTCGTCGGGGACACCAGAGACCCAGTACTTC.

This rearrangement joins TRBV6-6 to TRBJ1-3, with D perhaps matching TRBD1 (5 bases). This CDR3 contains 14 residues. Germline loops: CDR1 MNHNY, CDR2 SVGAGI (reference sequence). V lost 6 bases, J lost 4 bases, and 13 bases lay in between. CDR3 bases: TGTGCCAGCAGAGGGGAGCTCTGGGGAAACACCATATATTTT. Amino acids: CASRGELWGNTIYF.

The chain links TRBV5-1 to TRBJ1-5; TRBD1 matches at 8 bases. Germline CDR1 is SGHRS and CDR2 is YFSETQ. CDR3 length equals 15 residues. The V segment lost 2 bases and the J segment 0 bases; nucleotides outside the gene matches: 1. CDR3 bases: TGCGCCAGCAGCTTAACAGGGGGTAGCAATCAGCCCCAGCATTTT. It encodes CASSLTGGSNQPQHF. The whole variable domain, remainder taken from reference TRBV5-1 and TRBJ1-5, is KAGVTQTPRYLIKTRGQQVTLSCSPISGHRSVSWYQQTPGQGLQFLFEYFSETQRNKGNFPGRFSGRQFSNSRSEMNVSTLELGDSALYLCASSLTGGSNQPQHFGDGTRLSIL.

V gene TRBV6-6 combines with J gene TRBJ1-4; D remains unclear. V lost 6 bases and J 1 base, leaving 15 bases between the germline ends. The CDR3 length is 16 residues. CDR1 is MNHNY and CDR2 is SVGAGI in the germline V gene (reference sequence). CDR3 coding DNA: TGTGCCAGCAGCTCGTACCGCAAACTAACTAATGAAAAACTGTTTTTT. This gives the protein CASSSYRKLTNEKLFF.

The gene calls are TRBV18 and TRBJ2-7; 7 bases map to TRBD2. The CDR3 length is 16 residues. Trimming took 3 bases from V and 3 from J; bases not matched to a gene: 11. CDR1 is KGHSH and CDR2 is LQKENI in the germline V gene. In DNA form, the CDR3 reads TGTGCCAGCTCACCCCTGGGGAGCGGGGCAAACTACGAGCAGTACTTC. Protein product: CASSPLGSGANYEQYF. Full variable domain (remainder filled in from reference TRBV18 and TRBJ2-7): NAGVMQNPRHLVRRRGQEARLRCSPMKGHSHVYWYRQLPEEGLKFMVYLQKENIIDESGMPKERFSAEFPKEGPSILRIQQVVRGDSAAYFCASSPLGSGANYEQYFGPGTRLTVT.

J is TRBJ1-6 and V is TRBV27; TRBD1 is a possible D gene (5 bases). CDR1 is MNHEY, CDR2 SMNVEV, per germline (reference sequence). V dropped 6 bases and J dropped 7 bases, with 7 bases sitting between them. The CDR3 is made up of 12 amino acids. CDR3 region: CASSPGNSPLHF. The CDR3 DNA follows: TGTGCCAGCAGCCCAGGGAATTCACCCCTCCACTTT.

The chain employs TRBV11-2 and TRBJ2-2; 7 nucleotides line up with TRBD1. This CDR3 has 17 amino acids. Germline CDR1 reads SGHAT; CDR2 reads FQNNGV. The trim removed 5 bases at V and 1 base at J, leaving 10 bases unmatched. The CDR3 nucleotides read TGTGCCAGCAGCCCCTTTGCCAGGACAGGGAACACCGGGGAGCTGTTTTTT. Its protein product is CASSPFARTGNTGELFF.

CDR3 in amino acids: CASSTSIRGTEAFF. In DNA form, the CDR3 reads TGTGCCAGTAGTACCAGCATAAGGGGGACTGAAGCTTTCTTT. The J gene is TRBJ1-1, the V gene TRBV19, with a weak D call TRBD1 (6 bases). Germline CDR1 reads LNHDA; CDR2 reads SQIVND (reference sequence). Trimming took 4 bases from V and 5 from J, leaving 14 bases between them. The CDR3 runs to 14 residues.

J is TRBJ2-2 and V is TRBV7-8; possibly TRBD1 for D (6 bases). Germline CDR1 is SGHVS and CDR2 is FQNEAQ. V was pared by 5 bases and J by 2 bases, with 15 bases between. This CDR3 contains 16 residues. For the CDR3, the DNA is TGTGCCAGCAGCCTAAGCTGGGGGCCTAACACCGGGGAGCTGTTTTTT. This codes for CASSLSWGPNTGELFF.

This chain uses TRBV24-1 with TRBJ2-1; 7 bases align to TRBD1. Germline values: CDR1 KGHDR, CDR2 SFDVKD. The CDR3 consists of 15 residues. V lost 5 bases to trimming and J lost 2 bases; unmatched junction nucleotides: 5. CDR3 amino acids: CATSADQGAYNEQFF. The CDR3 DNA is TGTGCCACCAGTGCCGACCAGGGGGCCTACAATGAGCAGTTCTTC.

The chain combines TRBV4-2 with TRBJ2-7; tentatively, D is TRBD1 (5 bases). The V end was cut by 1 base, the J end by 2 bases, with 9 bases between. The CDR3 is 14 residues long. Germline V gene sequence: CDR1 LGHNA, CDR2 YNFKEQ. CDR3 amino acids: CASSQGQGTYEQYF. The CDR3 nucleotides read TGTGCCAGCAGCCAAGGGCAGGGCACCTACGAGCAGTACTTC.